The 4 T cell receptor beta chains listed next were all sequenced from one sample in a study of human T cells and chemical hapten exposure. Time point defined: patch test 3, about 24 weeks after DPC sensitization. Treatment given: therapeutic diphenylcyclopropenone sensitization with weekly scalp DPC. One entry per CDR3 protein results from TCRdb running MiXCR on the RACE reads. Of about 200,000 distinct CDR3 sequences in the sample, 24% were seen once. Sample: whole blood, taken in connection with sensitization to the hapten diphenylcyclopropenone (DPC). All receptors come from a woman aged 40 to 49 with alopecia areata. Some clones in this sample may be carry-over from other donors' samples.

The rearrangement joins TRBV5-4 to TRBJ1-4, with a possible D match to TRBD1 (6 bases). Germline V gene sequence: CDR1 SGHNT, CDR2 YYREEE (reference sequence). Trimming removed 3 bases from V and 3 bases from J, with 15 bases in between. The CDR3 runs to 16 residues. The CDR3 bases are TGTGCCAGCAGCTCCGGAGGGGGATCGGCTAATGAAAAACTGTTTTTT. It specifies CASSSGGGSANEKLFF.

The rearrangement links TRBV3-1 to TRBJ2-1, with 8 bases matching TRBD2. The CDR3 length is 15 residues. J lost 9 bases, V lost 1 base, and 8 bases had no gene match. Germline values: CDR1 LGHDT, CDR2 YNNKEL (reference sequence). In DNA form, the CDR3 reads TGTGCCAGCAGCCAAGGTATTAGCGGGATCGGTGAGCAGTTCTTC. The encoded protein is CASSQGISGIGEQFF.

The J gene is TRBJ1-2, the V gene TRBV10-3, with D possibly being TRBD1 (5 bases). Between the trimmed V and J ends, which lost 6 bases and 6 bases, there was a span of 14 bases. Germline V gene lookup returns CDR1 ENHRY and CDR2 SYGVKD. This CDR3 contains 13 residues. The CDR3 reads CAISAGGGDGYTF. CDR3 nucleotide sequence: TGTGCCATCAGCGCCGGGGGGGGAGATGGCTACACCTTC.

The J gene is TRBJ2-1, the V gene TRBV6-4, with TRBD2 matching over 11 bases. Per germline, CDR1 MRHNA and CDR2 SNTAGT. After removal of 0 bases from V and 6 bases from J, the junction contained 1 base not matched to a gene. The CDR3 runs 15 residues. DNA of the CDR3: TGTGCCAGCAGTGACTCAGGGACTAGCGGCAATGAGCAGTTCTTC. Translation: CASSDSGTSGNEQFF.